The sequence of this TCR beta chain was determined in a study of blood T cell repertoires in COVID-19. As for the study in general: Donors in the United States, Italy and Spain gave samples during acute or convalescent COVID-19. In each case, the material was cDNA or gDNA derived from T cells, B-cell-depleted T cells, or PBMCs.

CDR3 size: 14 residues. With V trimmed by 7 bases and J by 6 bases, 9 bases remained unmatched. Germline V CDR1 and CDR2: MNHEY, SVGAGI. Original handling: Amplification of reference gene primers was used by the study to estimate nucleated cell counts. Generated by immunoSEQ multiplex PCR, the TCRdb table keeps only in-frame clones and is missing some. V and J calls and clone size follow that table, whereas D and trimming were derived from the DNA. Altogether approximately 54,000 clones are present, 75% to 85% being singletons, with the ten largest covering approximately 5.7%. The chain is built from TRBV6-5 and TRBJ1-1; TRBD1 matches at 9 bases. The clonotype was recovered from a woman in her sixties with acute or convalescent COVID-19. Sequencing used peripheral blood. The DNA of the CDR3 is TGTGCCAGCATCTTCCCCGGGACAGGGCCTGAAGCTTTCTTT. Residues: CASIFPGTGPEAFF.